This T cell receptor (beta chain) was retrieved from a study of HIV-infected patients and healthy controls. Reverse transcription used about 510 ng RNA and constant-region primers for alpha and beta. Separate chain-specific third strand synthesis with multiplexing indices produced the alpha and beta libraries. TCRdb analysed the 5' RACE reads with MiXCR anew, one entry per CDR3 protein. This table has 13,000 or so distinct CDR3 sequences, 7.5% to 10% appearing once. Whole blood was used without fractionation, so all unsorted peripheral T cells were included. Sample share makes this clonotype medium-sized (0.01 to 0.1%). Its antigen remains unidentified. General study points: Eight alpha and eight beta V genes differed significantly in mean usage between HIV-infected patients and controls. Compared with healthy controls, HIV-infected patients showed less CDR3 sharing between individuals.

The CDR3 has 13 residues. Trimming took 2 bases from V and 0 from J, leaving 5 bases between them. Germline assignment: CDR1 LGHNA and CDR2 YSLEER. The source is an adult in good health. Sequencing was performed on blood. J is TRBJ2-7 and V is TRBV4-3; no definite D call. The CDR3 protein is CASSQTASYEQYF. DNA of the CDR3: TGCGCCAGCAGCCAAACAGCCTCCTACGAGCAGTACTTC.